The source of this TCR beta chain is a study of OX40 agonist ivuxolimab in advanced cancers. About the research overall: People who had prior anti-PD-1, anti-PD-L1 or anti-CTLA-4 therapy could take part, and around 43% had some. Overall study results and limits: At 0.1 to 3.0 mg/kg and by week 6, CD4+ and CD8+ T cells in the blood had expanded clonally. Also showing low normalized T-cell clonal expansion were some of the nonresponders.

Samples were taken at baseline and on day 1 of cycles 4 and 7. Trimming removed 5 bases from V and 12 bases from J; junction bases left unmatched: 10. This CDR3 has 12 amino acids. Germline loops: CDR1 MDHEN, CDR2 SYDVKM. Clones were sequenced by immunoSEQ multiplex PCR, and TCRdb holds only the in-frame ones, with some missing. The sample carries 65,000 to 100,000 clones, about 85% recorded once. As to this clone: As yet, its antigen is unknown.

The chain uses TRBV28 and TRBJ2-7; 7 bases line up with TRBD2. This receptor was taken from an adult with an advanced solid tumor such as melanoma, head and neck, liver or kidney cancer. Sequenced here: CD4+ or CD8+ T cells sorted from blood, sampled in a trial of the OX40 agonist ivuxolimab. In DNA form, the CDR3 reads TGTGCCAGCAGTCCTGGGGGGGATAAGCCGTACTTC. The encoded protein is CASSPGGDKPYF.